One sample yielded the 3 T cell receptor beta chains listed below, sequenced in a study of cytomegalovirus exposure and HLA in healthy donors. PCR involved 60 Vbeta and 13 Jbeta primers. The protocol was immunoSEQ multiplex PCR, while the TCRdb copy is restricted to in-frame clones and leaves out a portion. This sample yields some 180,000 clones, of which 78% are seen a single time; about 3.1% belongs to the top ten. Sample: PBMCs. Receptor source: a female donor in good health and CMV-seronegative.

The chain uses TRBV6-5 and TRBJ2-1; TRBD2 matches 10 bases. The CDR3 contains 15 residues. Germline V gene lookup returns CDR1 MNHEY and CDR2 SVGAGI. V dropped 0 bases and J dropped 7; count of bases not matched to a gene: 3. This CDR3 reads CASSYSIAGGNEQFF. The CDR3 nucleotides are TGTGCCAGCAGTTACTCCATAGCGGGGGGTAATGAGCAGTTCTTC.

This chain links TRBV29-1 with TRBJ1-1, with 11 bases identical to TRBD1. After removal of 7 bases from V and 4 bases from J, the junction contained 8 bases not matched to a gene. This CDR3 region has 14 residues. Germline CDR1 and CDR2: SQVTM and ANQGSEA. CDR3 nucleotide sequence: TGCAGCGGGGGACAGGGGGGTTTGAGCACTGAAGCTTTCTTT. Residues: CSGGQGGLSTEAFF.

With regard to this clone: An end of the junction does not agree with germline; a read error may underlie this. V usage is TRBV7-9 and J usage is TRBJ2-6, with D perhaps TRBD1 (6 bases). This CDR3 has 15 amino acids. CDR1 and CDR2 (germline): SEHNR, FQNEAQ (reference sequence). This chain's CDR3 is CSSSWDIAGANVLTF. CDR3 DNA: TGTTCCAGCAGCTGGGACATCGCTGGGGCCAACGTCCTGACTTTC.